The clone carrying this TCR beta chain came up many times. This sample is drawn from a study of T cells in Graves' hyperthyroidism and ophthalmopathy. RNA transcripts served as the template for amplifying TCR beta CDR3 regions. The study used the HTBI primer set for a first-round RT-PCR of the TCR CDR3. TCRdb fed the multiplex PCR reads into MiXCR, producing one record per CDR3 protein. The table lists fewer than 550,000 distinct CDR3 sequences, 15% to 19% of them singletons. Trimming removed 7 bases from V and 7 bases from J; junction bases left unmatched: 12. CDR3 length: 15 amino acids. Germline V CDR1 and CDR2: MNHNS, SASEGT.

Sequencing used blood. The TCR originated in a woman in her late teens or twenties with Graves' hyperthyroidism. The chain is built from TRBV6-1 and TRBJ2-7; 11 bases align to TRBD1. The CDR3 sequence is CASIRTGQGAGEQYF. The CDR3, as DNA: TGTGCCAGCATTCGAACCGGACAGGGGGCTGGGGAGCAGTACTTC.